This TCR beta chain was captured by sequencing in a study of Graves' ophthalmopathy and Graves' hyperthyroidism. Findings of the study overall: With a specificity of around 76% and a sensitivity of 70.59%, the model predicted ophthalmopathy progression. Most expanded clonotypes from thyroid (those above 0.001 frequency) were also found in blood.

This clonotype was seen at least ten times. No antigen is known for it. V was pared by 7 bases and J by 5 bases, with 13 bases between. CDR1 is SGHRS, CDR2 YFSETQ, per germline. This CDR3 contains 13 residues. Amplification of TCR beta CDR3 regions used RNA transcripts. HTBI-primed RT-PCR formed the first round, and a multiplex PCR formed the second. TCRdb itself ran the multiplex PCR reads through MiXCR, one entry per CDR3 protein. The data hold some 410,000 distinct CDR3 sequences, with around a fifth observed a single time. Hyperthyroidism is called stable when no ophthalmopathy develops within 18 months of follow-up. None of the included patients had other autoimmune diseases, uncontrolled infections, pregnancy or lactation, as these led to exclusion.

Sample: peripheral blood. The origin of this receptor is a young woman with stable Graves' hyperthyroidism. The chain recombines TRBV5-1 with TRBJ2-4; maybe TRBD1 (5 bases). CDR3: CASRSRVENIQYF. The CDR3 DNA follows: TGCGCCAGCCGCAGCAGGGTGGAAAACATTCAGTACTTC.